Detailed here is one T cell receptor beta chain. TCRdb's copy holds only in-frame clones and misses some; the assay was immunoSEQ multiplex PCR. The sample yields under 65,000 clones, 90% seen once. The entry originates in a study of control samples from healthy donors and cancer patients. The TCR comes from a woman in her 50s with colorectal cancer. The sequencing sample was made of PBMCs.

The CDR3 nucleotides read TGCGCCAGCAGTACCGGACCTGCAGGGGCCTACGAGCAGTACTTC. Protein product: CASSTGPAGAYEQYF. The V and J genes are TRBV5-1 and TRBJ2-7; TRBD1 might be the D (6 bases). Germline CDR1 and CDR2: SGHRS and YFSETQ. The ends were cut back, 5 bases at V and 2 bases at J, with 17 bases in the middle. The CDR3 sequence is 15 residues long.